This T cell receptor beta chain came from a study of blood T cell repertoires in COVID-19. Only in-frame clones appear in the TCRdb table, and some are missing; sequencing was by immunoSEQ multiplex PCR. The repertoire holds under 300,000 clones, approximately 83% seen once, with around 3.5% in the top ten. The germline V gene encodes CDR1 SNHLY and CDR2 FYNNEI. The CDR3 has 13 residues. Trimming removed 5 bases at V and 4 bases at J, with 12 bases between. Sequencing was performed on PBMCs or T cells enriched from blood (not recorded which). V is TRBV2 and J is TRBJ2-7; tentatively, D is TRBD2 (5 bases). The sequence was collected from a man in his fifties who had recovered from COVID-19. For the CDR3, the DNA is TGTGCCAGCAGTTTCACCGGGATGTACGAGCAGTACTTC. Translated: CASSFTGMYEQYF.